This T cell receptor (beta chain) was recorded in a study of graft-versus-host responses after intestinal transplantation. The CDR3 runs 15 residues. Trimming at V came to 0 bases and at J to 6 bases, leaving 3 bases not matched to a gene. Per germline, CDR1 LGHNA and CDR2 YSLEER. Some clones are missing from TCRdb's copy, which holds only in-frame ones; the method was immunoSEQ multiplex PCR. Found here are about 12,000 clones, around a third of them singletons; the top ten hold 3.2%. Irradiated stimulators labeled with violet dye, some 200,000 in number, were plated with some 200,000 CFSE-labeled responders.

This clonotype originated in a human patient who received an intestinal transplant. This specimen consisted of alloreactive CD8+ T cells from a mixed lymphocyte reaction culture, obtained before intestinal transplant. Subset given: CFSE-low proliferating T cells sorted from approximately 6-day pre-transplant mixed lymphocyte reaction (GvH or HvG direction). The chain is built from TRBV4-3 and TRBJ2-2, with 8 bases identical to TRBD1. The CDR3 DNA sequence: TGCGCCAGCAGCCAAGACTCAGGGGGCTCCGGGGAGCTGTTTTTT. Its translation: CASSQDSGGSGELFF.